The next 2 T cell receptor beta chains were all read from a single sample in a study of graft-versus-host responses after intestinal transplantation. Produced via immunoSEQ multiplex PCR; TCRdb's table is partial and in-frame only. The sample has 45,000 to 50,000 clones; 85% to 95% are singletons. The sequencing here drew on PBMCs, taken roughly 860 days after a first intestinal transplant, on the day of a second. The receptors come from a human patient who received an intestinal transplant, so some T cells may come from the graft donor.

This chain links TRBV2 with TRBJ2-5; D may correspond to TRBD1 or TRBD2 (5 bases each). In germline, CDR1 is SNHLY, CDR2 FYNNEI. The V end lost 8 bases, the J end lost 5 bases, and 12 bases lay between the germline ends. This CDR3 spans 12 amino acids. The CDR3: CASQGERETQYF. The CDR3 nucleotides read TGTGCCAGCCAGGGAGAACGGGAGACCCAGTACTTC.

The chain recombines TRBV5-5 with TRBJ2-7; tentatively, D is TRBD1 or TRBD2 (5 bases each). CDR3 length: 18 residues. Per germline, CDR1 SGHKS and CDR2 YYEKEE (reference sequence). The germline V and J ends were trimmed by 2 bases and 0 bases, with 21 bases remaining between them. CDR3 coding DNA: TGTGCCAGCAGCTTCCAAATCCGACGGGGACGAAGCTCCTACGAGCAGTACTTC. This codes for CASSFQIRRGRSSYEQYF.